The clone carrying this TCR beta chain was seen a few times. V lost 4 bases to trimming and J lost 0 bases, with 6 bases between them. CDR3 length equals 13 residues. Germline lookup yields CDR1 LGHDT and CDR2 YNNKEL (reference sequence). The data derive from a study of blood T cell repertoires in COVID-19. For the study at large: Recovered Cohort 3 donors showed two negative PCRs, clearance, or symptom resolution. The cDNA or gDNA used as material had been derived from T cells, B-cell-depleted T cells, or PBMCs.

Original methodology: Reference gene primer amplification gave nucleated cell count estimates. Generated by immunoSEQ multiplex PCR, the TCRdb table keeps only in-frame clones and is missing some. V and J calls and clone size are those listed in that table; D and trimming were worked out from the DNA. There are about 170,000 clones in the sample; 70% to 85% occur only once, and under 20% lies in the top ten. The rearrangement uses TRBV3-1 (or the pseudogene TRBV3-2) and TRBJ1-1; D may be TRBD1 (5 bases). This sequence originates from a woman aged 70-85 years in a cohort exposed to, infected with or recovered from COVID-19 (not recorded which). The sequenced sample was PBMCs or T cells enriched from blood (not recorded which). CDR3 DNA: TGTGCCAGCAGCCGACAGATGAACACTGAAGCTTTCTTT. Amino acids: CASSRQMNTEAFF.